The source of this T cell receptor (beta chain) is a study of beta chain features in type 1 diabetes. CDR3 size: 14 residues. The germline gives CDR1 MNHNY, CDR2 SVGAGI (reference sequence). The V gene lost 2 bases and the J gene lost 3 bases, with 9 bases spanning the gap. Expressed TCRB transcripts were sequenced because the isolated RNA had all been reverse transcribed beforehand. Data came from immunoSEQ multiplex PCR; TCRdb stores just in-frame clones and leaves some out. Of about 130,000 clones in the sample, nearly 9.5% are singletons; the top ten hold around 0.7%. All sorted populations exceeded 95% purity.

Sequencing used central memory CD4+ T cells from blood. The chain employs TRBV6-6 and TRBJ2-3, with a tentative D call TRBD1 (5 bases). This clonotype originated in a man younger than 30 in good health. The CDR3: CASSYPRVTDTQYF. The CDR3 nucleotides are TGTGCCAGCAGTTACCCCAGGGTAACAGATACGCAGTATTTT.